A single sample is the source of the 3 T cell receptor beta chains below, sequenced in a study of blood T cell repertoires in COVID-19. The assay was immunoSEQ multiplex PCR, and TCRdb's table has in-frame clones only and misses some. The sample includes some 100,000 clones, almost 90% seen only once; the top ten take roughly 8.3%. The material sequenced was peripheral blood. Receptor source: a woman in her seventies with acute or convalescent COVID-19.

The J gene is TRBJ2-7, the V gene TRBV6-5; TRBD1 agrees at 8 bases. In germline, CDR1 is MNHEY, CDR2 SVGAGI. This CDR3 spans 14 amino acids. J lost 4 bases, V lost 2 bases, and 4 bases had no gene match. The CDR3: CASSYGQGAYEQYF. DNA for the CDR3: TGTGCCAGCAGTTACGGGCAGGGGGCTTACGAGCAGTACTTC.

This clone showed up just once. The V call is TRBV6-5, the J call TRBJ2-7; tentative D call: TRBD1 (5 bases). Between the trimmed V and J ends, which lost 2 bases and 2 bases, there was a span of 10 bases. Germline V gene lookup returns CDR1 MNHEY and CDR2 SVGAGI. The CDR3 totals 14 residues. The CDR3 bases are TGTGCCAGCAGTTACGACAGAAGCCCCTACGAGCAGTACTTC. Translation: CASSYDRSPYEQYF.

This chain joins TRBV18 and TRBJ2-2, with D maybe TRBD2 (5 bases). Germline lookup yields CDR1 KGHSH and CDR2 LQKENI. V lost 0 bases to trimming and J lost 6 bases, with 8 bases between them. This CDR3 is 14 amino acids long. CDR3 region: CASSPPVRAGELFF. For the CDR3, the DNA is TGTGCCAGCTCACCACCCGTGAGGGCCGGGGAGCTGTTTTTT. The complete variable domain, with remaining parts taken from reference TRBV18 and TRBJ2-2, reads NAGVMQNPRHLVRRRGQEARLRCSPMKGHSHVYWYRQLPEEGLKFMVYLQKENIIDESGMPKERFSAEFPKEGPSILRIQQVVRGDSAAYFCASSPPVRAGELFFGEGSRLTVL.